The TCR beta chain described here comes from a study of metastatic and nonmetastatic thyroid tumors. Thyroid surgery had not been preceded by any treatment in any patient. This CDR3 spans 17 amino acids. CDR1 KGHSH and CDR2 LQKENI come from the germline V gene. V was pared by 2 bases and J by 0 bases, with 5 bases of the junction left unmatched. TCRdb called clones again from the PCR reads with MiXCR. Among a few thousand clones, about a third were seen once, and the ten largest hold about 28%. The chain combines TRBV18 with TRBJ2-1; 9 bases align to TRBD2. The source of this sequence is a male donor with papillary thyroid cancer or a benign thyroid nodule (not recorded which). Some clones in this sample may be carry-over from other donors' samples. The source material was adjacent normal tissue. The CDR3 DNA follows: TGTGCCAGCTCACCAGTAAGTAGCGGGAGCTCCTACAATGAGCAGTTCTTC. It translates to CASSPVSSGSSYNEQFF.